Below are 13 T cell receptor beta chains sequenced from a single sample in a study of blood T cell repertoires in COVID-19. Produced via immunoSEQ multiplex PCR; TCRdb's table is partial and in-frame only. Among approximately 63,000 clones listed, roughly 91% were seen once. The sample comprised peripheral blood. The receptors stem from a human donor in a cohort sampled during active COVID-19.

This clone came up a few times. V gene TRBV4-1 combines with J gene TRBJ2-7, with 13 bases fitting TRBD2. The germline V gene has CDR1 MGHRA and CDR2 YSYEKL. After removal of 4 bases from V and 5 bases from J, the junction contained 5 bases not matched to a gene. CDR3 length equals 15 residues. The CDR3 sequence: CASSRGLAGYNEQYF. The CDR3 DNA reads TGCGCCAGCAGCCGGGGACTAGCGGGATATAACGAGCAGTACTTC.

This clone was seen only once. This chain links TRBV18 with TRBJ1-1; maybe TRBD1 (6 bases). V gave up 5 bases and J gave up 1 base, with 11 bases separating them. The CDR3 has 14 residues. Per the germline V gene, CDR1 is KGHSH and CDR2 is LQKENI. CDR3 amino acids: CASSRQDGNTEAFF. CDR3 sequence (DNA): TGTGCCAGCTCAAGACAGGACGGGAACACTGAAGCTTTCTTT.

V gene TRBV3-1 (or the pseudogene TRBV3-2) combines with J gene TRBJ2-2; 7 bases align to TRBD2. The V gene's germline CDR1 is LGHDT and CDR2 YNNKEL (reference sequence). V lost 0 bases to trimming and J lost 8 bases; unmatched junction nucleotides: 12. The length of the CDR3 is 17 residues. For the CDR3, the DNA is TGTGCCAGCAGCCAAGAACTACAGCGGGGACGCCCGGGGGAGCTGTTTTTT. It codes for CASSQELQRGRPGELFF.

The chain employs TRBV5-1 and TRBJ1-5; 7 bases align to TRBD1. After removal of 0 bases from V and 4 bases from J, the junction contained 7 bases not matched to a gene. CDR3 size: 16 residues. Germline assignment: CDR1 SGHRS and CDR2 YFSETQ. The CDR3 DNA sequence: TGCGCCAGCAGCTTGGGGGGTACAGGGGAGAATCAGCCCCAGCATTTT. Translation gives CASSLGGTGENQPQHF. The entire variable domain, with the rest obtained from reference TRBV5-1 and TRBJ1-5, is as follows: KAGVTQTPRYLIKTRGQQVTLSCSPISGHRSVSWYQQTPGQGLQFLFEYFSETQRNKGNFPGRFSGRQFSNSRSEMNVSTLELGDSALYLCASSLGGTGENQPQHFGDGTRLSIL.

This rearrangement joins TRBV4-3 to TRBJ2-3; D is unresolved. Per the germline V gene, CDR1 is LGHNA and CDR2 is YSLEER. The V end lost 1 base, the J end lost 0 bases, and 8 bases lay between the germline ends. The length of the CDR3 is 15 residues. This chain's CDR3 is CASSQVSQSTDTQYF. The CDR3 DNA reads TGCGCCAGCAGCCAAGTTTCACAAAGCACAGATACGCAGTATTTT.

V usage is TRBV7-2 and J usage is TRBJ1-1; no firm D call. V lost 2 bases to trimming and J lost 0 bases, with 10 bases between them. The germline V gene has CDR1 SGHTA and CDR2 FQGNSA. The CDR3 covers 15 residues. The CDR3 here is CASSLRAGMNTEAFF. The CDR3 region has the DNA TGTGCCAGCAGCTTACGGGCGGGGATGAACACTGAAGCTTTCTTT. Full variable domain (missing parts from reference TRBV7-2 and TRBJ1-1): GAGVSQSPSNKVTEKGKDVELRCDPISGHTALYWYRQSLGQGLEFLIYFQGNSAPDKSGLPSDRFSAERTGGSVSTLTIQRTQQEDSAVYLCASSLRAGMNTEAFFGQGTRLTVV.

The J gene is TRBJ2-3, the V gene TRBV11-3; 9 nucleotides line up with TRBD2. The germline V gene has CDR1 SGHNT and CDR2 YENEEA. The trim removed 6 bases at V and 0 bases at J, leaving 16 bases unmatched. The CDR3 totals 19 residues. This CDR3 reads CASRHRASGDSYSTDTQYF. The DNA for the CDR3 is TGTGCCAGCAGACATCGGGCTAGCGGGGACTCCTATAGCACAGATACGCAGTATTTT.

J is TRBJ2-7 and V is TRBV28; D remains unclear. Germline lookup yields CDR1 MDHEN and CDR2 SYDVKM. V was cut by 5 bases and J by 7 bases, with 9 bases left in between. This CDR3 is 11 amino acids long. DNA for the CDR3: TGTGCCAGCAGTCTCTCGAGGGAGCAGTACTTC. Translation: CASSLSREQYF.

The rearrangement uses TRBV20-1 and TRBJ1-1; TRBD1 matches at 7 bases. The CDR3 is made up of 12 amino acids. The germline V gene has CDR1 DFQATT and CDR2 SNEGSKA (reference sequence). V dropped 3 bases and J dropped 8; count of bases not matched to a gene: 6. The CDR3 loop is CSASRGGREAFF. The CDR3 region has the DNA TGCAGTGCTAGTAGAGGGGGCAGAGAAGCTTTCTTT.

The chain carries TRBV6-5 and TRBJ2-7; D is perhaps TRBD1 (5 bases). This CDR3 spans 14 amino acids. The germline gives CDR1 MNHEY, CDR2 SVGAGI. Trimming stripped 2 bases from V and 2 bases from J, with 10 bases between. DNA of the CDR3: TGTGCCAGCAGTTACGGACAACGGGCCTACGAGCAGTACTTC. It codes for CASSYGQRAYEQYF.

The chain has TRBV7-9 and TRBJ2-7; 7 nucleotides match TRBD1. The CDR3 length is 15 residues. V lost 7 bases to trimming and J lost 1 base; unmatched junction nucleotides: 10. The germline CDR1 and CDR2 sequences are SEHNR and FQNEAQ (reference sequence). This CDR3 is CASTSVGGNSYEQYF. The CDR3 region has the DNA TGTGCCAGCACCTCGGTAGGGGGCAATTCCTACGAGCAGTACTTC.

V usage is TRBV6-5 and J usage is TRBJ2-3; D might be TRBD2 (6 bases). Germline V CDR1 and CDR2: MNHEY, SVGAGI. Trimming removed 6 bases from V and 7 bases from J, with 20 bases in between. The CDR3 totals 15 residues. The chain's CDR3 is CASSRRGSGQHTQYF. CDR3 DNA: TGTGCCAGCAGCCGTCGGGGTAGCGGTCAACATACGCAGTATTTT.

The V gene is TRBV4-3, the J gene TRBJ2-2, with TRBD2 identical over 10 bases. V trimming: 2 bases; J trimming: 5 bases; junction bases outside the gene matches: 5. Per the germline V gene, CDR1 is LGHNA and CDR2 is YSLEER. The CDR3 consists of 16 residues. The CDR3: CASSQSGGAGTGELFF. The CDR3 bases are TGCGCCAGCAGCCAAAGCGGGGGGGCCGGGACCGGGGAGCTGTTTTTT.